This T cell receptor beta chain was recorded in a study of T cells in localized non-small cell lung cancer. General study results and limits: When the top 100 tumor clones were examined, a median about 60 of them also appeared in the adjacent lung, which was paired and uninvolved. Owing to sequencing of a solitary tumor region, heterogeneity cannot be discounted. Tumor showed lower T cell clonality than uninvolved adjacent lung, where it was highest.

The table came from immunoSEQ multiplex PCR; TCRdb's copy has only in-frame clones and leaves some out. The table shows tens of thousands of clones, with 88% occurring only once. The CDR3 runs 17 residues. V was clipped by 1 base and J by 8 bases; unmatched bases: 14. Germline CDR1 MNHNS, CDR2 SASEGT. Points on this clone: Antigen unknown.

The sample here was peripheral blood, taken before any cancer treatment. The TCR sequence derives from a woman aged 35 to 70 with stage I squamous cell lung carcinoma. The chain links TRBV6-1 to TRBJ2-1; 7 bases are shared with TRBD1. CDR3 nucleotides: TGTGCCAGCAGTGAAGGAGGAGGCGTAGGGGGCTTGTATGAGCAGTTCTTC. This sequence encodes CASSEGGGVGGLYEQFF.